The following is a T cell receptor beta chain sequence with its context. Its cognate antigen has yet to be identified. No much larger clone exists at a distance of one base, and base qualities are not known. The sample comes from a study of Ad26.COV2.S vaccination and SARS-CoV-2 variants listed by TCRdb under 2021. Study-wide context: TCRbeta repertoire sequencing served as the tool for gauging how specific and how broad the SARS-CoV-2-reactive T cell receptors were following Ad26.COV2.S vaccination. The TCR-sequenced set comprised about 30 samples: around 20 Ad26.COV2.S vaccine recipients, 5 placebo recipients and 8 SARS-CoV-2 convalescent individuals.

Compared with germline, V lacks 4 bases and J lacks 6 bases; bases without a gene match: 9. CDR3 length: 16 amino acids, cysteine to phenylalanine. Just CDR3 DNA is preserved here, 48 bases in frame from base 1. From a lookup of the germline V gene, CDR1 and CDR2 are SNHLY and FYNNEI. TCRbeta CDR3 regions were sequenced with the immunoSEQ Assay. After extraction, genomic DNA underwent amplification by bias-controlled multiplex PCR, followed by high-throughput sequencing. The original pipeline was this. To quantify the absolute abundance of each unique TCRbeta CDR3 region, sequences were collapsed and filtered. Usable DNA was measured by amplifying reference genes present in all nucleated cells, and TCRbeta template counts were normalized to that usable DNA to estimate T cell fraction. Repertoire TCRs were annotated as SARS-CoV-2-specific by exact matching of V gene, CDR3 amino acid sequence and J gene to a known reactive TCR set. The reference SARS-CoV-2 TCR set was obtained from MIRA and was filtered for enrichment in COVID-19-positive ImmuneCODE repertoires, whereby public or cross-reactive TCRs were removed. Using the MIRA antigens, annotated TCRs were further analysed by specific ORF or by position within an ORF. Depth was the summed frequency of annotated unique rearrangements, while breadth was defined as annotated unique rearrangements over total unique productive rearrangements. Two-sided Wilcoxon rank-sum tests were applied when comparing TCR breadth between groups. The clones in this table, taken by TCRdb from immuneACCESS, are in-frame only. Not every clone is retained; where verified, under half of the shortfall comes from an unresolved V gene, and the cause of the rest is unknown. V, J and clone size reflect that table, while D and trimming were determined from the DNA. This sample gives some 180,000 clones in total; approximately 90% of them show up just once. The leading ten clones occupy about 5.5% of the sample.

General findings and caveats noted by the study authors: Ad26.COV2.S recipients had higher spike-specific TCR breadth than placebo recipients (P = 0.0014). After vaccination, substantial breadth of spike-specific CD8+ and CD4+ T cell responses was reported. Non-spike TCR breadth was comparable between vaccine and placebo recipients, consistent with the vaccine containing only spike. The authors noted that the TCR breadth and depth analyses may have underestimated total T cell responses.

This specimen's time point label, per the study, means: individuals recovered from natural SARS-CoV-2 infection. This receptor was taken from a human donor who had recovered from COVID-19. The material sequenced was peripheral blood, taken after recovery from COVID-19. The chain employs TRBV2 and TRBJ2-2, with TRBD2 identical over 9 junction bases. The CDR3 is CASSGSGSVGAGELFF. The sequence in DNA is TGTGCCAGCAGTGGTAGCGGGAGTGTTGGGGCCGGGGAGCTGTTTTTT. With the portions outside the CDR3 filled from the reference TRBV2 and TRBJ2-2 genes, the complete variable region becomes EPEVTQTPSHQVTQMGQEVILRCVPISNHLYFYWYRQILGQKVEFLVSFYNNEISEKSEIFDDQFSVERPDGSNFTLKIRSTKLEDSAMYFCASSGSGSVGAGELFFGEGSRLTVL.